This T cell receptor (beta chain) is drawn from a study of cytomegalovirus exposure and HLA in healthy donors. Findings and limits, study-wide: It was 164 TCR beta chains that were listed as cytomegalovirus-associated. Testing in vitro showed a few CMV-associated chains specific for CMV antigens. First-cohort TCR clusters tended to co-occur in the approximately 120 validation repertoires, a later analysis found. Rarity marked most TCR sequences, yet some public TCRs occurred in many donors.

There are a few counts of this clone. Its specificity is not known. With V trimmed by 4 bases and J by 4 bases, 8 bases remained unmatched. CDR1 SGHRS and CDR2 YFSETQ come from the germline V gene. The CDR3 is 15 residues long. Sequencing was performed with immunoSEQ multiplex PCR; in TCRdb, only in-frame clones are kept and a portion is missing. The profile shows about 150,000 clones, roughly 90% of them singletons. Sequencing was performed on PBMCs. The chain couples TRBV5-1 to TRBJ2-1; 7 bases map to TRBD2. This sequence was found in a young man in good health and CMV-seronegative. Here the CDR3 reads CASSPTSGNYNEQFF. CDR3 in DNA: TGCGCCAGCAGCCCCACCAGCGGGAATTACAATGAGCAGTTCTTC.